This record concerns one T cell receptor (beta chain) sequence. The antigen is not known. This record comes from a study of shared clonotypes between healthy human individuals. Study observations and caveats: Sorted-subset sequencing was shown by rarefaction to be incomplete despite large depth.

TCRdb's copy holds only in-frame clones and misses some; the assay was immunoSEQ multiplex PCR. Here the sample spans 1 million to 1.3 million clones, 70% to 80% being singletons. The CDR3 contains 18 residues. V was clipped by 4 bases and J by 1 base; unmatched bases: 14. Germline V gene sequence: CDR1 SGHTS, CDR2 YDEGEE. Sequenced input: memory CD4+ T cells from PBMCs. As to subset: CD45RA-negative fraction. The chain links TRBV5-8 to TRBJ2-4, with TRBD2 matching 7 bases. The source of this sequence is a man younger than 35 in good health. Some clones in this sample may be carry-over from other donors' samples. This CDR3 reads CASSPGEGSFLAKNIQYF. CDR3 nucleotide sequence: TGTGCCAGCAGCCCGGGGGAGGGTTCGTTTCTTGCCAAAAACATTCAGTACTTC.